This T cell receptor beta chain emerged from a study of blood T cell repertoires in COVID-19. At the level of the study: Samples taken during acute and convalescent COVID-19 were collected in the United States, Italy and Spain. PBMCs, B-cell-depleted T cells, or T cells provided the cDNA or gDNA that made up the material.

Germline V gene data show CDR1 as SGHRS and CDR2 as YFSETQ. This CDR3 contains 18 residues. Trimming took 3 bases from V and 1 from J; bases not matched to a gene: 5. Produced via immunoSEQ multiplex PCR; TCRdb's table is partial and in-frame only. The sample holds 300,000 or so clones; just under 90% are singletons and the top ten take approximately 4%. The chain joins TRBV5-1 to TRBJ2-1, with 15 bases fitting TRBD2. The material sequenced was peripheral blood. This receptor was taken from a woman aged 40-49 years with acute or convalescent COVID-19. In DNA form, the CDR3 reads TGCGCCAGCAGCTCGGGACTAGCGGGGGGTGGGTCCTACAATGAGCAGTTCTTC. Residues: CASSSGLAGGGSYNEQFF.